This T cell receptor beta chain was recorded in a study of CD8 T cells in ankylosing spondylitis. Using its own MiXCR run on the 5' RACE reads, TCRdb lists one record per CDR3 protein. The sample records hundreds of thousands of distinct CDR3 sequences, around 11% being singletons. V was cut by 0 bases and J by 10 bases, with 12 bases left in between. Germline CDR1 and CDR2: MNHEY and SVGAGI. This CDR3 is built from 13 residues. Note on this clonotype: What it binds is unknown.

Study-wide points: Matched ankylosing spondylitis synovial fluid reportedly contained a significantly enriched population of disease-linked clones. Ankylosing spondylitis blood seemed to carry a telltale TCR beta motif made of under 10 highly homologous variants.

The V call is TRBV6-5, the J call TRBJ1-1; no reliable D call. The material sequenced was blood, either unsorted or a sorted T cell fraction (not recorded which). This clonotype was obtained from a male donor with ankylosing spondylitis. The CDR3, as DNA: TGTGCCAGCAGTTACTCTACGGGCCCCGGAGCTTTCTTT. Protein product: CASSYSTGPGAFF.